Below, 26 T cell receptor beta chains from the same sample are listed, as sequenced in a study of T cells in Graves' hyperthyroidism and ophthalmopathy. RNA transcripts served as the template for amplifying TCR beta CDR3 regions. First-round RT-PCR with HTBI primers amplified the TCR CDR3 region. TCRdb redid the calling of the multiplex PCR reads with MiXCR, one entry per CDR3 protein. The repertoire holds 400,000 to 600,000 distinct CDR3 sequences, with around 15% as singletons. The sequencing sample was made of blood. All receptors come from a woman younger than 45 with Graves' ophthalmopathy.

This clonotype was counted a few times. The chain combines TRBV6-1 with TRBJ2-3, with D uncertain. This CDR3 contains 15 residues. Germline values: CDR1 MNHNS, CDR2 SASEGT. V gave up 2 bases and J gave up 0 bases, with 9 bases separating them. Here the CDR3 DNA reads TGTGCCAGCAGTGAATGGGCTACTAGCACAGATACGCAGTATTTT. This codes for CASSEWATSTDTQYF.

This clonotype was seen ten or more times. The chain has TRBV7-2 and TRBJ2-3, with D uncertain. This CDR3 spans 12 amino acids. The germline V and J ends were trimmed by 1 base and 5 bases, with 4 bases remaining between them. Looked up from germline, CDR1 is SGHTA and CDR2 is FQGNSA. CDR3 bases: TGTGCCAGCAGCTTAGATAGAGATACGCAGTATTTT. This sequence encodes CASSLDRDTQYF.

This clonotype was counted ten times or more. The chain employs TRBV3-1 and TRBJ2-3; D ambiguous. The V end lost 0 bases, the J end lost 7 bases, and 11 bases lay between the germline ends. The CDR3 is made up of 14 amino acids. Germline V gives CDR1 LGHDT, CDR2 YNNKEL (reference sequence). CDR3: CASSQDRAVNTQYF. The CDR3 DNA sequence: TGTGCCAGCAGCCAAGATCGGGCGGTGAATACGCAGTATTTT.

This clonotype has ten or more counts. The chain employs TRBV20-1 and TRBJ2-5; 10 bases fit TRBD2. The germline V gene has CDR1 DFQATT and CDR2 SNEGSKA (reference sequence). V was pared by 5 bases and J by 8 bases, with 20 bases of the junction left unmatched. CDR3 size: 17 residues. CDR3 protein: CSASPPSGSGAGFTQYF. CDR3 DNA sequence: TGCAGTGCTTCCCCCCCTAGCGGGAGTGGGGCCGGGTTTACCCAGTACTTC.

The CDR3 sequence is CASSLGTGDWGNQPQHF. CDR3 nucleotide sequence: TGTGCCAGCAGTTTAGGAACAGGGGATTGGGGCAATCAGCCCCAGCATTTT. V usage is TRBV28 and J usage is TRBJ1-5; 7 bases match TRBD1. Germline V lookup: CDR1 MDHEN, CDR2 SYDVKM. V gave up 2 bases and J gave up 2 bases; unmatched junction bases: 9. The CDR3 length is 17 residues.

To note about this clonotype: A much larger clone sits a single nucleotide away, making a read error possible. The gene calls are TRBV27 and TRBJ2-1, with 8 bases aligning to TRBD2. The CDR3 has 13 residues. Germline V gene sequence: CDR1 MNHEY, CDR2 SMNVEV (reference sequence). CDR3 residues: CANSLLRGGEQFF. The CDR3 nucleotides are TGTGCCAACAGTTTACTTCGGGGGGGTGAGCAGTTCTTC.

This clonotype was counted many times. This chain links TRBV27 with TRBJ2-5, with D possibly matching TRBD2 (5 bases). Germline V lookup: CDR1 MNHEY, CDR2 SMNVEV (reference sequence). Trimming left V 5 bases short and J 3 bases short, with 10 bases between. CDR3 length equals 13 residues. For the CDR3, the DNA is TGTGCCAGCAGTATCCTAGCAGAAGAGACCCAGTACTTC. Amino acid sequence: CASSILAEETQYF.

This clonotype was recorded a few times. CDR3 sequence reads: CASSGGTGAFLYF. CDR3 bases: TGTGCCAGCAGCGGCGGGACAGGGGCCTTCCTGTACTTC. The J gene is TRBJ2-5, the V gene TRBV7-2; 10 bases are shared with TRBD1. Per germline, CDR1 SGHTA and CDR2 FQGNSA. This CDR3 is 13 amino acids long. V lost 5 bases and J lost 13; bases outside the gene matches: 10.

The chain couples TRBV29-1 to TRBJ2-7; possible D gene TRBD1, 6 bases. V was cut by 3 bases and J by 6 bases, with 18 bases left in between. CDR1 and CDR2 from the germline V gene are SQVTM and ANQGSEA. The CDR3 has 14 amino acids. This CDR3 reads CSVEVQGRPSEQYF. In DNA form, the CDR3 reads TGCAGCGTTGAGGTACAGGGCAGGCCCTCCGAGCAGTACTTC.

This clonotype was seen only a few times. The V gene is TRBV11-2, the J gene TRBJ1-2; 7 nucleotides align to TRBD1. The CDR3 is 14 amino acids. Per the germline V gene, CDR1 is SGHAT and CDR2 is FQNNGV. The V segment lost 4 bases and the J segment 3 bases; nucleotides outside the gene matches: 5. CDR3: CASSWGQQYYGYTF. CDR3 bases: TGTGCCAGCAGCTGGGGACAGCAGTACTATGGCTACACCTTC. The full variable domain, rest sourced from reference TRBV11-2 and TRBJ1-2, is EAGVAQSPRYKIIEKRQSVAFWCNPISGHATLYWYQQILGQGPKLLIQFQNNGVVDDSQLPKDRFSAERLKGVDSTLKIQPAKLEDSAVYLCASSWGQQYYGYTFGSGTRLTVV.

This clonotype was counted at least ten times. This chain uses TRBV28 with TRBJ2-1; tentative D call: TRBD2 (6 bases). The CDR3 consists of 13 residues. V dropped 7 bases and J dropped 7 bases, with 14 bases sitting between them. In germline, CDR1 is MDHEN, CDR2 SYDVKM. CDR3 coding DNA: TGTGCCAGCACGTCTACTAGCCCTAATGAGCAGTTCTTC. Protein sequence: CASTSTSPNEQFF. Full variable domain (rest looked up from reference TRBV28 and TRBJ2-1): DVKVTQSSRYLVKRTGEKVFLECVQDMDHENMFWYRQDPGLGLRLIYFSYDVKMKEKGDIPEGYSVSREKKERFSLILESASTNQTSMYLCASTSTSPNEQFFGPGTRLTVL.

This clonotype was seen many times. The chain is built from TRBV28 and TRBJ1-1; perhaps TRBD1 as D (5 bases). This CDR3 is built from 15 residues. V was pared by 4 bases and J by 4 bases, with 16 bases between. Germline CDR1 and CDR2: MDHEN and SYDVKM. CDR3: CASSWGPGSITEAFF. Written as DNA, the CDR3 is TGTGCCAGCAGTTGGGGCCCGGGGAGCATCACTGAAGCTTTCTTT. The full variable domain, its missing parts supplied by reference TRBV28 and TRBJ1-1, is DVKVTQSSRYLVKRTGEKVFLECVQDMDHENMFWYRQDPGLGLRLIYFSYDVKMKEKGDIPEGYSVSREKKERFSLILESASTNQTSMYLCASSWGPGSITEAFFGQGTRLTVV.

This clonotype turned up a few times. The chain joins TRBV12-3 or TRBV12-4 to TRBJ2-5, with D maybe TRBD2 (6 bases). Trimming left V 0 bases short and J 4 bases short, with 9 bases between. CDR3 length: 14 residues. The CDR3 is CASSLAPSAETQYF. CDR3 coding DNA: TGTGCCAGCAGTTTAGCGCCTAGCGCAGAGACCCAGTACTTC.

This clonotype was recorded at least ten times. The chain joins TRBV20-1 to TRBJ2-1, with TRBD1 as a possible D gene (6 bases). Germline CDR1 and CDR2: DFQATT and SNEGSKA (reference sequence). The CDR3 has 10 amino acids. V dropped 5 bases and J dropped 9 bases, with 8 bases sitting between them. Here the CDR3 reads CSALRGEQFF. CDR3 DNA: TGCAGTGCTCTCAGGGGTGAGCAGTTCTTC.

The V call is TRBV2, the J call TRBJ2-1; the match to TRBD2 covers 8 bases. Germline assignment: CDR1 SNHLY and CDR2 FYNNEI. This CDR3 spans 13 amino acids. Trimming took 6 bases from V and 7 from J; bases not matched to a gene: 5. The CDR3 DNA is TGTGCCAGCAGGGGACGGGGGGGGAATGAGCAGTTCTTC. This encodes CASRGRGGNEQFF.

This clonotype was detected many times. The chain combines TRBV5-6 with TRBJ2-7, with a weak D call TRBD1 (5 bases). Trimming left V 0 bases short and J 6 bases short, with 7 bases between. This CDR3 spans 12 amino acids. Germline V gives CDR1 SGHDT, CDR2 YYEEEE. DNA for the CDR3: TGTGCCAGCAGCTTGGGCAGGGTCGAGCAGTACTTC. Protein product: CASSLGRVEQYF.

This chain links TRBV10-3 with TRBJ2-2; D might be TRBD1 (6 bases). The CDR3 sequence is 17 residues long. The germline V gene has CDR1 ENHRY and CDR2 SYGVKD. The V end lost 7 bases, the J end lost 2 bases, and 20 bases lay between the germline ends. The CDR3 region is CAITRPVRTANTGELFF. For the CDR3, the DNA is TGTGCCATCACCCGGCCCGTTAGGACAGCCAACACCGGGGAGCTGTTTTTT.

This clonotype was picked up one time. This clone may be a read error of a much larger clone one base away. The chain is built from TRBV5-1 and TRBJ2-7, with D unresolved. Germline CDR1 and CDR2: SGHRS and YFSETQ. V gave up 4 bases and J gave up 8 bases, with 19 bases separating them. This CDR3 has 14 amino acids. This chain's CDR3 is CASSLSKDVSKQYF. The CDR3 coding sequence is TGCGCCAGCAGCCTGAGTAAGGACGTGAGCAAGCAGTACTTC.

In its sample, this clonotype was seen many times. The V call is TRBV18, the J call TRBJ1-1; 7 nucleotides match TRBD1. This CDR3 has 16 amino acids. The germline gives CDR1 KGHSH, CDR2 LQKENI. The junction had 10 bases not matched to a gene; V was cut back by 6 bases and J by 0 bases. The CDR3 here is CASSPRDRIMNTEAFF. The CDR3 DNA is TGTGCCAGCTCGCCTAGGGACAGAATTATGAACACTGAAGCTTTCTTT.

This clonotype was detected only a few times. The V gene is TRBV18, the J gene TRBJ1-1; D is ambiguous. With 6 bases removed from V and 1 base from J, the gap between germline ends came to 9 bases. The CDR3 is made up of 13 amino acids. The germline gives CDR1 KGHSH, CDR2 LQKENI. The CDR3 sequence is CASSPSWNTEAFF. Written as DNA, the CDR3 is TGTGCCAGCTCTCCCAGTTGGAACACTGAAGCTTTCTTT.

This clonotype appeared many times. This CDR3 reads CASSLGWSNYGYTF. The CDR3 DNA follows: TGTGCCAGCAGCTTAGGATGGTCCAACTATGGCTACACCTTC. The rearrangement uses TRBV7-2 and TRBJ1-2; D is uncertain. CDR1 and CDR2 (germline): SGHTA, FQGNSA. There are 14 residues in the CDR3. With 1 base removed from V and 2 bases from J, the gap between germline ends came to 8 bases. The complete variable domain, with remaining parts taken from reference TRBV7-2 and TRBJ1-2, reads GAGVSQSPSNKVTEKGKDVELRCDPISGHTALYWYRQSLGQGLEFLIYFQGNSAPDKSGLPSDRFSAERTGGSVSTLTIQRTQQEDSAVYLCASSLGWSNYGYTFGSGTRLTVV.

The V call is TRBV5-6, the J call TRBJ2-1; D gene unclear. Germline V gene lookup returns CDR1 SGHDT and CDR2 YYEEEE. Trimming took off 3 bases at V and 12 bases at J, with 16 bases between the two ends. This CDR3 has 13 residues. The CDR3 sequence is CASSSGLGSLQFF. The CDR3 DNA reads as TGTGCCAGCAGCTCGGGCCTCGGCTCGCTGCAGTTCTTC. Full variable domain (remainder filled in from reference TRBV5-6 and TRBJ2-1): DAGVTQSPTHLIKTRGQQVTLRCSPKSGHDTVSWYQQALGQGPQFIFQYYEEEERQRGNFPDRFSGHQFPNYSSELNVNALLLGDSALYLCASSSGLGSLQFFGPGTRLTVL.

The chain couples TRBV15 to TRBJ2-5; 13 bases line up with TRBD2. V dropped 3 bases and J dropped 6; count of bases not matched to a gene: 10. The CDR3 runs 17 residues. Germline V gene sequence: CDR1 LNHNV, CDR2 YYDKDF (reference sequence). As DNA, the CDR3 is TGTGCCACCAGCAGCCGGGGACTAGCGGGACCTCTAAAGACCCAGTACTTC. It yields the protein CATSSRGLAGPLKTQYF.

This clonotype was seen only a few times. The CDR3: CASSQGLARYNEQFF. Written as DNA, the CDR3 is TGTGCCAGCAGCCAAGGACTAGCGCGTTACAATGAGCAGTTCTTC. The gene calls are TRBV4-2 and TRBJ2-1, with 8 bases identical to TRBD2. The length of the CDR3 is 15 residues. The junction had 3 bases not matched to a gene; V was cut back by 1 base and J by 4 bases. CDR1 and CDR2 (germline): LGHNA, YNFKEQ.

This clonotype was seen many times. The chain carries TRBV5-1 and TRBJ2-7; tentative D call: TRBD2 (6 bases). The CDR3 length is 13 residues. Trimming removed 4 bases from V and 6 bases from J, with 14 bases in between. Germline-derived CDR1 and CDR2 are SGHRS and YFSETQ. The CDR3 region is CASSPFGGSEQYF. Here the CDR3 DNA reads TGCGCCAGCAGCCCCTTCGGGGGATCCGAGCAGTACTTC. Looking up the rest from reference TRBV5-1 and TRBJ2-7 gives the full variable domain: KAGVTQTPRYLIKTRGQQVTLSCSPISGHRSVSWYQQTPGQGLQFLFEYFSETQRNKGNFPGRFSGRQFSNSRSEMNVSTLELGDSALYLCASSPFGGSEQYFGPGTRLTVT.

V and J are TRBV5-1 and TRBJ2-5; 7 bases agree with TRBD2. Per the germline V gene, CDR1 is SGHRS and CDR2 is YFSETQ. This CDR3 comprises 16 residues. V lost 2 bases and J lost 4; bases outside the gene matches: 11. The CDR3 loop reads CASSFVAGEGRETQYF. Written as DNA, the CDR3 is TGCGCCAGCAGCTTTGTGGCGGGAGAGGGGAGAGAGACCCAGTACTTC. Full variable domain (outside the CDR3, taken from reference TRBV5-1 and TRBJ2-5): KAGVTQTPRYLIKTRGQQVTLSCSPISGHRSVSWYQQTPGQGLQFLFEYFSETQRNKGNFPGRFSGRQFSNSRSEMNVSTLELGDSALYLCASSFVAGEGRETQYFGPGTRLLVL.